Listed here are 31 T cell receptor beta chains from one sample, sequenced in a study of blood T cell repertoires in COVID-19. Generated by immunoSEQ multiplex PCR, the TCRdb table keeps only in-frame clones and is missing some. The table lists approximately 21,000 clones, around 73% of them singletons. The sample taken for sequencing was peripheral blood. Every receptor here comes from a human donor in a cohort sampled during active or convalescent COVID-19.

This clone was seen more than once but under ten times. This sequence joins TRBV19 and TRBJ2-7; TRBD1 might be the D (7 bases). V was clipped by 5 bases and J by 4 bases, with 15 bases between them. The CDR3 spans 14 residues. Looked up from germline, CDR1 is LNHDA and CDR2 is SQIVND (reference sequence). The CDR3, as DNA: TGTGCCAGTAGTCCCACAGGGGACTTGTACGAGCAGTACTTC. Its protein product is CASSPTGDLYEQYF.

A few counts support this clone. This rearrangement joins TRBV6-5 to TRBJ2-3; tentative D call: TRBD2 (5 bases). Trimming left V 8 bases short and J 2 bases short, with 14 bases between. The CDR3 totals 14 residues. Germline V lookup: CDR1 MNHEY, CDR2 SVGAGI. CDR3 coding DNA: TGTGCCAGCCGAGCCGGGGTGGTCACAGATACGCAGTATTTT. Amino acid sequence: CASRAGVVTDTQYF.

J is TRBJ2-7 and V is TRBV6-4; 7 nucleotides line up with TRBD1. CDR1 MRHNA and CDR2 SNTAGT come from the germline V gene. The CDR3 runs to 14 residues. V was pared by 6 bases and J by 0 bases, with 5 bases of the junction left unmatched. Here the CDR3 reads CASSPTGSSYEQYF. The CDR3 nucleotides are TGTGCCAGCAGCCCGACAGGGAGCTCCTACGAGCAGTACTTC.

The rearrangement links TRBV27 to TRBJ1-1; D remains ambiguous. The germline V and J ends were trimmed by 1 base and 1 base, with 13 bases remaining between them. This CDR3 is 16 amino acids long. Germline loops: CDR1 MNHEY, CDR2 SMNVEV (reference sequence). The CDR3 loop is CASSLYSGSGNTEAFF. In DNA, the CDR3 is TGTGCCAGCAGTTTATATTCTGGTTCCGGGAACACTGAAGCTTTCTTT.

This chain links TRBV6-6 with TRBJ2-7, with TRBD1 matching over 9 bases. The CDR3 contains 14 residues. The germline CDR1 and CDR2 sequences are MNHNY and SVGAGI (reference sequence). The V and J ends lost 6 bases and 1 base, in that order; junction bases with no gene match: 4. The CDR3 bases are TGTGCCAGCAGAGGGACAGGGACATCCTACGAGCAGTACGTC. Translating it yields CASRGTGTSYEQYV.

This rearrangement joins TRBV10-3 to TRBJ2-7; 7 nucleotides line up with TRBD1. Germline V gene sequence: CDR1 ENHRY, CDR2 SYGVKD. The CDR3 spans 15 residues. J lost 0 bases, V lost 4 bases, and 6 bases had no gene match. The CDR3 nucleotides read TGTGCCATCAGTGCCCTGGGACAGAACTCCTACGAGCAGTACTTC. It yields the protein CAISALGQNSYEQYF.

The CDR3 loop reads CASSHRQGSTTNEKLFF. The CDR3 coding sequence is TGCGCCAGCAGCCACCGACAGGGCAGCACAACTAATGAAAAACTGTTTTTT. The chain couples TRBV4-1 to TRBJ1-4; the match to TRBD1 covers 7 bases. The J segment lost 0 bases and the V segment lost 3 bases, leaving 7 bases of the junction unmatched. Per germline, CDR1 MGHRA and CDR2 YSYEKL. The CDR3 is 17 amino acids.

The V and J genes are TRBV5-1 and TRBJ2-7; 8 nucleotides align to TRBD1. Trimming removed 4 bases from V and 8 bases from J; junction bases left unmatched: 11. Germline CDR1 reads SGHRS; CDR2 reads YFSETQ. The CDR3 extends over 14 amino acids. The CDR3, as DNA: TGCGCCAGCAGCCCGACAGGGGCCAGAACCAAGCAGTACTTC. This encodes CASSPTGARTKQYF.

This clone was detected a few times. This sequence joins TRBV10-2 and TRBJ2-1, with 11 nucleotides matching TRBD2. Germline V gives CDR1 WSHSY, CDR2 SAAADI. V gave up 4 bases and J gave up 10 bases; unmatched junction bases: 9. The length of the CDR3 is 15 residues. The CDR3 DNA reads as TGCGCCAGCAGTGTACTAGCGGGGGCCACTGTAGAGCAGTTCTTC. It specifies CASSVLAGATVEQFF.

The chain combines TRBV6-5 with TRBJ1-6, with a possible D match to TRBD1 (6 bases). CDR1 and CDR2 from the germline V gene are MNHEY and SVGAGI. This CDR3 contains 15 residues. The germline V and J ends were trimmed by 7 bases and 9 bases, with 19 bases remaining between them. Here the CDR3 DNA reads TGTGCCAGCACTGGGGGCAGGGGATACTTTTCACCCCTCCACTTT. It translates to CASTGGRGYFSPLHF.

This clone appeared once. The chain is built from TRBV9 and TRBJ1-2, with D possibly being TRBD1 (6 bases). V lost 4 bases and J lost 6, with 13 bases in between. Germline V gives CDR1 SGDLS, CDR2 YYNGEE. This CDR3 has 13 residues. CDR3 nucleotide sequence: TGTGCCAGCAGCTACAGGGTATCGAATGGCTACACCTTC. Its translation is CASSYRVSNGYTF.

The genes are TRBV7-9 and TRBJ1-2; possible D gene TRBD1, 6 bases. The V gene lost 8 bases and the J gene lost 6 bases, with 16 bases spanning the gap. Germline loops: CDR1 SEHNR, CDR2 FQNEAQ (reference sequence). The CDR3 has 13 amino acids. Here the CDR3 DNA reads TGTGCCAGCGCCACAACGCAGGGGCATGGCTACACCTTC. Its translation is CASATTQGHGYTF.

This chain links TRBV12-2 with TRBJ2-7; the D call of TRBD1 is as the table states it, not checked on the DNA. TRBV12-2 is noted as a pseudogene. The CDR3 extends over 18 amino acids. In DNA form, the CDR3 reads TGTGCAAGTCGCTTAGCCTATGTTGGCAGGGGCCTTTTCTACGAGCAGTACGTC. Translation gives CASRLAYVGRGLFYEQYV.

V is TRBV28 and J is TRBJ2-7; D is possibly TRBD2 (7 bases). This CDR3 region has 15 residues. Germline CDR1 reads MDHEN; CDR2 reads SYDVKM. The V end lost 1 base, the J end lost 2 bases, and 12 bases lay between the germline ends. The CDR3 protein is CASSLFSGGAYEQYF. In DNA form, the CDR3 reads TGTGCCAGCAGTTTATTCTCGGGGGGCGCCTACGAGCAGTACTTC. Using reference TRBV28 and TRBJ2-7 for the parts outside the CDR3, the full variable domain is DVKVTQSSRYLVKRTGEKVFLECVQDMDHENMFWYRQDPGLGLRLIYFSYDVKMKEKGDIPEGYSVSREKKERFSLILESASTNQTSMYLCASSLFSGGAYEQYFGPGTRLTVT.

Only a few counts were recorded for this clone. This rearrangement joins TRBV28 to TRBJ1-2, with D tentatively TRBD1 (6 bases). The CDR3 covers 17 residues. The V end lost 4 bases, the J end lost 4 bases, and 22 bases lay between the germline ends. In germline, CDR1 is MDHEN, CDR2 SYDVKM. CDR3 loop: CASSSALGGGMTYGYTF. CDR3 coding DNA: TGTGCCAGCAGTTCCGCCCTGGGTGGGGGCATGACCTATGGCTACACCTTC.

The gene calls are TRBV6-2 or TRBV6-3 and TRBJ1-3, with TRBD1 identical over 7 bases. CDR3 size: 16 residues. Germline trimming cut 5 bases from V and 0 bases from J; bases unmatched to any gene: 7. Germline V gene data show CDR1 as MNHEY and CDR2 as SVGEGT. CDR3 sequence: CASSPDRTGSGNTIYF. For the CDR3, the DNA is TGTGCCAGCAGTCCGGACAGGACTGGCTCTGGAAACACCATATATTTT.

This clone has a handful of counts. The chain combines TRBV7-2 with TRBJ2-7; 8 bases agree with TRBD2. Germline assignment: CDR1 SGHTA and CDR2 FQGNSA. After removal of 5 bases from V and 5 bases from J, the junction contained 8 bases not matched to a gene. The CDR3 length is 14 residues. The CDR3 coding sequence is TGTGCCAGCAGCCCGCTGCGGGAGGCCGACGAGCAGTACTTC. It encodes CASSPLREADEQYF.

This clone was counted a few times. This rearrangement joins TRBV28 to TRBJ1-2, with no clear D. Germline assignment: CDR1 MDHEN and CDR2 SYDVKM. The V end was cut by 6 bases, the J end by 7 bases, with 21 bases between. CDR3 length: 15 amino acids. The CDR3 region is CASSLPGKTLFGYTF. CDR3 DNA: TGTGCCAGCAGCCTTCCGGGAAAGACCTTATTTGGCTACACCTTC.

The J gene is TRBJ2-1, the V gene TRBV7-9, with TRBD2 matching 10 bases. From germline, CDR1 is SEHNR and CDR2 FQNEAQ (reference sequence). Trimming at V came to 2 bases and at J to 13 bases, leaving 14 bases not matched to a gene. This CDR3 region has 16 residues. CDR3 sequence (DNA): TGTGCCAGCAGCTTAAGCTCCTCTACTAGCGGGAAATTCCAGTTCTTC. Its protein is CASSLSSSTSGKFQFF. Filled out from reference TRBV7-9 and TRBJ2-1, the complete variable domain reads DTGVSQNPRHKITKRGQNVTFRCDPISEHNRLYWYRQTLGQGPEFLTYFQNEAQLEKSRLLSDRFSAERPKGSFSTLEIQRTEQGDSAMYLCASSLSSSTSGKFQFFGPGTRLTVL.

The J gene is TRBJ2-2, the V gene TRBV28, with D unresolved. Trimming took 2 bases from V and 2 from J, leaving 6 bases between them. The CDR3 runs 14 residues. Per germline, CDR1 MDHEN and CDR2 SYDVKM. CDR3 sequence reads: CASSLGLNTGELFF. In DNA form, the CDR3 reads TGTGCCAGCAGTTTAGGCCTTAACACCGGGGAGCTGTTTTTT.

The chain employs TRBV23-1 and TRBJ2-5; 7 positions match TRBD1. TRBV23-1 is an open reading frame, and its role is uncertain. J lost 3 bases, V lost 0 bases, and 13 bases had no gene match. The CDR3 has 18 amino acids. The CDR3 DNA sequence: TGCGCCAGCAGTCAATCCGTCCACAGGGGCTGGCAGAAAGAGACCCAGTACTTC. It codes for CASSQSVHRGWQKETQYF.

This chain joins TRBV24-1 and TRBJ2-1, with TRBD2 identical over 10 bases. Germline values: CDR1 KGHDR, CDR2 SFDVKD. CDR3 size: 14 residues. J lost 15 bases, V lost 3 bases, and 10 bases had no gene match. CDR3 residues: CATSDTTSGIPPFF. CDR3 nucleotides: TGTGCCACCAGTGATACTACTAGCGGGATTCCCCCGTTCTTC.

CDR3 in amino acids: CASSRGTSRGSTDTQYF. The CDR3, as DNA: TGTGCCAGCAGCCGCGGGACTAGTCGTGGGAGCACAGATACGCAGTATTTT. This chain uses TRBV3-1 (or the pseudogene TRBV3-2) with TRBJ2-3; 8 bases fit TRBD2. This CDR3 has 17 amino acids. V was clipped by 4 bases and J by 0 bases; unmatched bases: 9. CDR1 and CDR2 (germline): LGHDT, YNNKEL (reference sequence).

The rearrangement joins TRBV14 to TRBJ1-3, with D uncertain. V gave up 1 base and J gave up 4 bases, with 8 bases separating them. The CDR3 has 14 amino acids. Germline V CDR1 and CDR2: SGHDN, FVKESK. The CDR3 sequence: CASSQGPGGNTIYF. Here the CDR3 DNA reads TGTGCCAGCAGCCAAGGGCCGGGGGGAAACACCATATATTTT.

CDR3: CASSSGQMSSYNSPLHF. CDR3 coding DNA: TGTGCCAGCAGCTCGGGACAGATGAGCTCCTATAATTCACCCCTCCACTTT. The V gene is TRBV4-2, the J gene TRBJ1-6; TRBD1 agrees at 7 bases. The germline V gene has CDR1 LGHNA and CDR2 YNFKEQ. The CDR3 has 17 residues. Trimming at V came to 5 bases and at J to 0 bases, leaving 7 bases not matched to a gene.

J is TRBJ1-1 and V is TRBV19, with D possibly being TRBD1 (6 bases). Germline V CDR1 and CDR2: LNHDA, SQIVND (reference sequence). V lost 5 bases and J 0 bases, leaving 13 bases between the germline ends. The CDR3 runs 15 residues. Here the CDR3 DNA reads TGTGCCAGTAGTCGGGAGCGGGACATGAACACTGAAGCTTTCTTT. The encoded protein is CASSRERDMNTEAFF.

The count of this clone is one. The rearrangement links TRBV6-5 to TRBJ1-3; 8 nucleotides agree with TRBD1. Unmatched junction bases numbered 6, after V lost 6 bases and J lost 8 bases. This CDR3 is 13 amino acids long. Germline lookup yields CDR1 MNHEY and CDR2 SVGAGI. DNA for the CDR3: TGTGCCAGCAGCCCAGGACAGGGCCACACCATATATTTT. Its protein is CASSPGQGHTIYF.

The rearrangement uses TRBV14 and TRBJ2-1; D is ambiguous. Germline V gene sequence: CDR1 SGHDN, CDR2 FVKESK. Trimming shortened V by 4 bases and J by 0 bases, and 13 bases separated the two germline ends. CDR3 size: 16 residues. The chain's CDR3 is CASSPFFESSYNEQFF. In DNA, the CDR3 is TGTGCCAGCAGCCCCTTCTTTGAGAGCTCCTACAATGAGCAGTTCTTC.

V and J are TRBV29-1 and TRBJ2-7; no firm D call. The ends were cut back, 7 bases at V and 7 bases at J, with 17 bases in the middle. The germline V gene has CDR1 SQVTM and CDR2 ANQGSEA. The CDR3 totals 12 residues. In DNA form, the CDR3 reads TGCAGCGCCTCCAAAGAGCAGAGGGAGCAGTACTTC. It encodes CSASKEQREQYF.

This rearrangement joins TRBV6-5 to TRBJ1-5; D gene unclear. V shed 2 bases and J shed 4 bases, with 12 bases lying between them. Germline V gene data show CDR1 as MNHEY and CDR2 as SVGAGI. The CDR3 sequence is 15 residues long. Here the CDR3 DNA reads TGTGCCAGCAGTTACCTCCTAGAGGCTAATCAGCCCCAGCATTTT. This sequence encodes CASSYLLEANQPQHF.

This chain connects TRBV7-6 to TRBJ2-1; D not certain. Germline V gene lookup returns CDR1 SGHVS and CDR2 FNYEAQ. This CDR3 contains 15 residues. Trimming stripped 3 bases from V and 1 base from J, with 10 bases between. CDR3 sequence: CASSFSTSSYNEQFF. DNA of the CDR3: TGTGCCAGCAGCTTCTCGACATCTTCCTACAATGAGCAGTTCTTC.